This T cell receptor (beta chain) is from a study of identical twins. A universal primer site was created by template switching, with the cDNA bearing unique molecular identifiers. TCRdb re-analysed the 5' RACE reads in MiXCR, keeping a single row per CDR3 protein. The sample carries 450,000 to 650,000 distinct CDR3 sequences, roughly 15% recorded once. The CDR3 runs to 14 residues. The sample holds a few counts of this clonotype. No antigen is known for it. The junction departs from germline at one end; a sequencing error may be responsible. General study findings and limits: In zero-insertion analyses, partial confounding could arise from invariant MAIT and iNKT cells. Twins showed weaker excess sharing in their beta out-of-frame sequences.

Only healthy Caucasians were enrolled as donors. These data were also filed under a second study, of yellow fever vaccine responses in identical twins.

Sequences were obtained from CD4+ T cells sorted from blood. The clonotype was recovered from a woman between 18 and 29 years old in good health. The V gene is TRBV12-3 or TRBV12-4, the J gene TRBJ2-7, with 7 bases lining up with TRBD2. CDR3 amino acids: CASSVAGPSYEQYF. The CDR3 coding sequence is TGTGCCAGCAGTGTAGCGGGTCCTTCCTACGAGCAGTACTTC.